This T cell receptor beta chain was obtained from a study of blood T cell repertoires in COVID-19. As for the study in general: Sites in the United States, Italy and Spain provided acute and convalescent COVID-19 samples. PBMCs, B-cell-depleted T cells, or T cells provided the cDNA or gDNA that made up the material.

Under the authors' procedure: Reference gene primer amplification in the assay estimated nucleated cell counts. TCRdb keeps only in-frame clones here, not all; method: immunoSEQ multiplex PCR. V and J calls and clone size are given by that table; D and trimming were obtained from the DNA. In the table there are roughly 260,000 clones, over 75% of which are singletons. Germline CDR1 SGHNT, CDR2 YYREEE (reference sequence). Trimming removed 0 bases at V and 0 bases at J, with 10 bases between. The CDR3 runs to 17 residues. The sequence derives from a woman aged 45-60 years with acute or convalescent COVID-19. Sequencing input: peripheral blood. This rearrangement joins TRBV5-4 to TRBJ1-6; D not certain. The chain's CDR3 is CASSLVFGDSYNSPLHF. The CDR3 region has the DNA TGTGCCAGCAGCTTGGTTTTCGGAGACTCCTATAATTCACCCCTCCACTTT.